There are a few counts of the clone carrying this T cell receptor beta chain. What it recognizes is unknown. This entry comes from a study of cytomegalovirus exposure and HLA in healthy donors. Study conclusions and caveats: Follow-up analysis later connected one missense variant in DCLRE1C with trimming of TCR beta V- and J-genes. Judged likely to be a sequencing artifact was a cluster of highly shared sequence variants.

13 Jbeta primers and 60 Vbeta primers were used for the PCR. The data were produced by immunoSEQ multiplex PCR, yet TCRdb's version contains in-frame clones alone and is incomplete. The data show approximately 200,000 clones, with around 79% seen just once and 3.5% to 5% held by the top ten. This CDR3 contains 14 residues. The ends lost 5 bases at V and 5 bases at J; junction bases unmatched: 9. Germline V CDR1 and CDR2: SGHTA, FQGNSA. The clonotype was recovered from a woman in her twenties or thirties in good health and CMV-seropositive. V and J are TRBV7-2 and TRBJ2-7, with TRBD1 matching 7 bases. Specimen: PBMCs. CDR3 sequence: CASSPFDRAHEQYF. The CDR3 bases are TGTGCCAGCAGCCCATTCGACAGGGCCCACGAGCAGTACTTC.